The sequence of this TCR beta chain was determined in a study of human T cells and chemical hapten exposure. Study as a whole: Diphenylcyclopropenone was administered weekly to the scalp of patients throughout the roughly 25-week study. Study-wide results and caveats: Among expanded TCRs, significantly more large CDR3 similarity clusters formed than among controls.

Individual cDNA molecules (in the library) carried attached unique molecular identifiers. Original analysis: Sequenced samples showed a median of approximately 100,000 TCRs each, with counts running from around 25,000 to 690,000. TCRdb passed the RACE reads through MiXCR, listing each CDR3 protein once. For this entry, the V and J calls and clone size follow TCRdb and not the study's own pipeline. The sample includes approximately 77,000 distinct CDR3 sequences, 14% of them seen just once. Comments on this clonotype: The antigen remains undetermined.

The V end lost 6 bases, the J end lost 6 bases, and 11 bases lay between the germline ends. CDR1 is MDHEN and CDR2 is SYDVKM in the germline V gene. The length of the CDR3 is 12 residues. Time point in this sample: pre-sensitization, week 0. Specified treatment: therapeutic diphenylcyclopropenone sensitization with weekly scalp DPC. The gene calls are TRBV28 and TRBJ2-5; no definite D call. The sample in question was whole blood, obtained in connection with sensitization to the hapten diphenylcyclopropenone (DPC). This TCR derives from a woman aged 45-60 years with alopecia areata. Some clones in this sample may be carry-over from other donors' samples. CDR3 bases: TGTGCCAGCAGGTTGGCTGGAAAGACCCAGTACTTC. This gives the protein CASRLAGKTQYF.